The clone carrying this T cell receptor beta chain has a handful of counts. This specimen belongs to a study of cytomegalovirus exposure and HLA in healthy donors. At the level of the study: The 120 or so validation repertoires used a platform that matched the one used for the approximately 670 first-cohort repertoires, as a later analysis reported.

Clones were read by immunoSEQ multiplex PCR, and TCRdb kept only the in-frame ones, dropping some. The data show 150,000 to 180,000 clones, approximately 86% seen once. The CDR3 length is 15 residues. The germline V gene encodes CDR1 SGHKS and CDR2 YYEKEE (reference sequence). With 1 base removed from V and 0 bases from J, the gap between germline ends came to 11 bases. Sequencing was performed on PBMCs. The rearrangement uses TRBV5-5 and TRBJ2-7; D not certain. This receptor was taken from a human donor in good health. CDR3 residues: CASSLYSRSSYEQYF. The CDR3 nucleotides are TGTGCCAGCAGCTTGTACTCCCGAAGCTCCTACGAGCAGTACTTC. The full variable domain, rest sourced from reference TRBV5-5 and TRBJ2-7, is DAGVTQSPTHLIKTRGQQVTLRCSPISGHKSVSWYQQVLGQGPQFIFQYYEKEERGRGNFPDRFSARQFPNYSSELNVNALLLGDSALYLCASSLYSRSSYEQYFGPGTRLTVT.